One sample yielded the 5 T cell receptor beta chains listed below, sequenced in a study of blood T cells in healthy people across ages (dated by TCRdb to between 2015 and 2016). The library relied on 5' RACE. Reads for this sample came from an Illumina HiSeq 2500. A second PCR of roughly 7 to 11 cycles was performed with a sample-barcoded 5' primer and a J-beta primer mix. In-frame beta chains were kept once TCRdb had trimmed the public reads at Q25 with fastp and called clones with MiXCR. Each entry merges the rows of one CDR3 protein and shows their most common DNA and genes. The sample table contains 730,000 or so distinct CDR3 sequences; only one count was recorded for over 40% of them. About 32% of the sample lies in the top ten. The specimen sequenced was blood. All receptors come from a man older than 75 in good health.

In this sample, this clonotype turned up many times. The chain couples TRBV7-2 to TRBJ1-5, with D maybe TRBD1 (6 bases). V was trimmed by 3 bases and J by 0 bases, leaving 6 bases between them. The CDR3 consists of 14 residues. The V gene's germline CDR1 is SGHTA and CDR2 FQGNSA. The CDR3 coding sequence is TGTGCCAGCAGCTTCAGGGGTAGCAATCAGCCCCAGCATTTT. It codes for CASSFRGSNQPQHF. Looking up the rest from reference TRBV7-2 and TRBJ1-5 gives the full variable domain: GAGVSQSPSNKVTEKGKDVELRCDPISGHTALYWYRQSLGQGLEFLIYFQGNSAPDKSGLPSDRFSAERTGGSVSTLTIQRTQQEDSAVYLCASSFRGSNQPQHFGDGTRLSIL.

The chain links TRBV6-1 to TRBJ2-1, with D possibly being TRBD1 (6 bases). V was pared by 6 bases and J by 3 bases, with 9 bases between. Germline values: CDR1 MNHNS, CDR2 SASEGT. The CDR3 has 13 residues. CDR3 in DNA: TGTGCCAGCAGGGACAGCTACTACAATGAGCAGTTCTTC. Its protein product is CASRDSYYNEQFF.

The V and J genes are TRBV6-5 and TRBJ2-1, with 13 bases aligning to TRBD2. CDR1 MNHEY and CDR2 SVGAGI come from the germline V gene. This CDR3 is 16 amino acids long. V shed 5 bases, J shed 7 bases, and the junction held 8 bases outside the gene matches. Written as DNA, the CDR3 is TGTGCCAGCAGTAGGACTAGCGGGAGCTTTTGGAATGAGCAGTTCTTC. It codes for CASSRTSGSFWNEQFF.

CDR3 DNA sequence: TGTGCCAGCAGCTGGGGACGGTCGAATGAGCAGTTCTTC. Its translation is CASSWGRSNEQFF. V is TRBV3-1 and J is TRBJ2-1; D may match TRBD1 or TRBD2 (5 bases each). The V gene lost 5 bases and the J gene lost 7 bases, with 12 bases spanning the gap. The CDR3 has 13 residues. Germline CDR1 is LGHDT and CDR2 is YNNKEL (reference sequence).

The chain joins TRBV7-2 to TRBJ2-4, with TRBD2 matching over 9 bases. The germline V gene encodes CDR1 SGHTA and CDR2 FQGNSA. J gave up 13 bases and V 3 bases, and 28 bases lay outside the gene matches. There are 20 residues in the CDR3. The CDR3 sequence: CASSFRSGTESRGRAPKQYF. The CDR3 nucleotides read TGTGCCAGCAGCTTTCGTTCGGGAACGGAGTCGCGCGGGAGGGCCCCCAAGCAGTACTTC.